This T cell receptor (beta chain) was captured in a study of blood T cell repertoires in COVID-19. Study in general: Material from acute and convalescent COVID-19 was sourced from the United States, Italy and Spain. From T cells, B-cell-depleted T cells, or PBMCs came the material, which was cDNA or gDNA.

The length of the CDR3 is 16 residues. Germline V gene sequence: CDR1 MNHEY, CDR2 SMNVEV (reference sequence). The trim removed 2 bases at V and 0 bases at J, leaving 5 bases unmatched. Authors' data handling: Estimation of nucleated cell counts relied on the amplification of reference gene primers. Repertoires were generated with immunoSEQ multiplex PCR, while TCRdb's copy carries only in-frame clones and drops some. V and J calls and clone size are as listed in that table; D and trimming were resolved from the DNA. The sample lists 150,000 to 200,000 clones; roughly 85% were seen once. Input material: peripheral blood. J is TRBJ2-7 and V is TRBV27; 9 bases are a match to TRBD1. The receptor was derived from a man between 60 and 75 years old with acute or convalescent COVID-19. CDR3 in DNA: TGTGCCAGCAGTTTAATCCCGGGACAGGGCTCCTACGAGCAGTACTTC. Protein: CASSLIPGQGSYEQYF.